This T cell receptor beta chain was sequenced in a study of CD8+ T cells in alopecia areata. As regards this clone: The antigen is unknown.

Treatment in this sample: oral pan-JAK inhibitor, 5-10 mg twice daily. Alopecia areata patients had lesional scalp punch biopsies and peripheral blood taken from them. RNA was extracted and reverse transcribed into cDNA as the sequencing template. The method was immunoSEQ multiplex PCR; TCRdb's version includes in-frame clones alone and lacks a portion of them. This sample has about 190,000 clones; roughly 64% occur once, and the top ten carry around 4.3%. Study conclusions and caveats: Patients showed less clear TCR sequence sharing than mice, possibly partly because of HLA diversity. Compared with normal scalp, lesional scalp had higher clonality and more expanded CD8+ clones.

The ends were cut back, 4 bases at V and 4 bases at J, with 14 bases in the middle. In germline, CDR1 is GTSNPN, CDR2 SVGIG (reference sequence). This CDR3 is 14 amino acids long. The rearrangement links TRBV30 to TRBJ2-1, with no clear D. The sample was CD4+ T cells sorted from blood, taken at week 4, from a patient treated with tofacitinib. This sequence originates from a human donor with alopecia areata. CDR3 region: CAWNQANLYNEQFF. The CDR3 DNA reads TGTGCCTGGAACCAGGCTAACCTTTACAATGAGCAGTTCTTC.